Listed here is a single TCR beta chain. Antigen: not known. This record comes from a study of T cell responses to AZD1222 COVID-19 vaccine. There are 16 residues in the CDR3. CDR1 is LGHNA and CDR2 is YSLEER in the germline V gene. V dropped 0 bases and J dropped 4; count of bases not matched to a gene: 5. Study-wide results and caveats: Baseline testing showed seropositivity in only a handful of AZD1222 recipients. Within unmutated variant regions lay the reported targets of nearly half of spike-specific TCRs.

Profiled with immunoSEQ multiplex PCR; TCRdb holds only in-frame clones, not every one. The table records roughly 100,000 clones, approximately 90% of them present only once. The V and J genes are TRBV4-3 and TRBJ2-1; 8 bases align to TRBD2. The TCR was taken from an adult in good health. Specimen: peripheral blood, collected on day 0 of AZD1222 vaccination. The CDR3 loop is CASSQDRVAGYNEQFF. For the CDR3, the DNA is TGCGCCAGCAGCCAAGATAGAGTAGCGGGGTACAATGAGCAGTTCTTC.